The clone carrying this T cell receptor (beta chain) was counted ten times or more. Its cognate antigen is unknown. This entry is derived from a study of blood T cells in healthy people across ages. Overall study findings and caveats: Researchers deemed the diversity estimates from one million T cells underestimates. Across the age range, TCR beta diversity per million T cells fell in a roughly linear way.

Every donor provided roughly 10 milliliters of peripheral blood. The ends were cut back, 8 bases at V and 3 bases at J, with 2 bases in the middle. Per the germline V gene, CDR1 is MDHEN and CDR2 is SYDVKM. The CDR3 contains 9 residues. A J-beta primer mix and a sample-barcoded 5' primer were used in a second PCR of about 7 to 12 cycles. In TCRdb, the 5' RACE reads were re-called with MiXCR into one record per CDR3 protein. Seen here are roughly 1,000,000 distinct CDR3 sequences, under 30% observed once, and the top ten hold approximately 0.7%. This sample also appeared in a second study, on T cells of mothers and their children. This second study notes: cDNA was made from all extracted RNA, 1.5 ug per 15 ul.

The material sequenced was blood. The V call is TRBV28, the J call TRBJ2-7; D remains unclear. The TCR originated in a girl aged 2-10 years in good health. The CDR3 DNA reads TGTGCCAGCGGCTACGAGCAGTACTTC. This translates into CASGYEQYF.